What follows describes a single TCR beta chain. Authors' methods: By means of reference gene primer amplification, nucleated cell counts were estimated. Generated by immunoSEQ multiplex PCR, the TCRdb table keeps only in-frame clones and is missing some. V, J and clone size reflect that table, while D and trimming were determined from the DNA. The sample shows 200,000 to 300,000 clones, roughly 79% of them seen only once. These data belong to a study of blood T cell repertoires in COVID-19. V lost 4 bases and J lost 1, with 14 bases in between. The CDR3 length is 15 residues. Germline loops: CDR1 SGDLS, CDR2 YYNGEE.

The chain couples TRBV9 to TRBJ1-1; D not resolved. The sequence was obtained from a woman at least 80 years old with COVID-19, enrolled during active disease. The specimen was peripheral blood. Written as DNA, the CDR3 is TGTGCCAGCAGCTATCTCCCTGACTCGAACACTGAAGCTTTCTTT. Its protein product is CASSYLPDSNTEAFF.